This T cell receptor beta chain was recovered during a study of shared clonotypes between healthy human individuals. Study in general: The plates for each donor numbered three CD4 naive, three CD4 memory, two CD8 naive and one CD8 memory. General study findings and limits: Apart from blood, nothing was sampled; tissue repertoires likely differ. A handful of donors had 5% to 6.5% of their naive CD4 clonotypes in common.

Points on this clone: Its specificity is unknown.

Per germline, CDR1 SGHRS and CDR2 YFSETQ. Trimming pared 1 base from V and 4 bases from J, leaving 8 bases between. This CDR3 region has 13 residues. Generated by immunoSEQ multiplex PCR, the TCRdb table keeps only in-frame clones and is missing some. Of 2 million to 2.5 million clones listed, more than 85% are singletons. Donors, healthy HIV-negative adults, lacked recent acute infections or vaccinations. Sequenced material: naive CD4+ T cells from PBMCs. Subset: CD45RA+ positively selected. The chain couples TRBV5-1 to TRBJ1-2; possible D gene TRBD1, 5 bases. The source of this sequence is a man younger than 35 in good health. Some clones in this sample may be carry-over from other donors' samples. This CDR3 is CASSLSDSYGYTF. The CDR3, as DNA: TGCGCCAGCAGCTTGAGCGACAGCTATGGCTACACCTTC.